Shown below are 9 T cell receptor beta chains from a single sample sequenced in a study of blood T cell repertoires in COVID-19. Profiled with immunoSEQ multiplex PCR; TCRdb holds only in-frame clones, not every one. This repertoire shows some 310,000 clones, around 91% found once; its top ten account for 0.95% to 1.3%. The material sequenced was peripheral blood. The receptors derive from a woman aged 40-49 years with COVID-19, enrolled during active disease.

With respect to this clone: The junction departs from the called germline gene at one end, perhaps through a read error. This sequence joins TRBV27 and TRBJ2-2; TRBD2 matches at 16 bases. The germline V gene encodes CDR1 MNHEY and CDR2 SMNVEV (reference sequence). The CDR3 is 18 residues long. This chain's CDR3 is CARSWGLAGGGATGELFF. Written as DNA, the CDR3 is TGTGCCCGCAGTTGGGGACTAGCGGGAGGGGGGGCCACCGGGGAGCTGTTTTTT.

In regard to this clone: Other DNA sequences within the sample encode an identical CDR3. This sequence joins TRBV9 and TRBJ1-5; 8 nucleotides line up with TRBD1. The CDR3 runs to 15 residues. With V trimmed by 0 bases and J by 3 bases, 2 bases remained unmatched. Germline CDR1 and CDR2: SGDLS and YYNGEE. CDR3 in amino acids: CASSVGTGYNQPQHF. The CDR3 DNA sequence: TGTGCCAGCAGCGTAGGGACAGGGTACAATCAGCCCCAGCATTTT.

J is TRBJ2-7 and V is TRBV9, with unresolved D. The CDR3 has 13 residues. The V gene's germline CDR1 is SGDLS and CDR2 YYNGEE. The V end was cut by 4 bases, the J end by 7 bases, with 15 bases between. The DNA of the CDR3 is TGTGCCAGCAGCCCTCCCGCCATCGGGGAGCAGTACTTC. Translation: CASSPPAIGEQYF.

The J gene is TRBJ1-6, the V gene TRBV12-2. TRBV12-2 is classified as a pseudogene. The CDR3 runs to 14 residues. The CDR3 protein is CASRLVVLNSPLHF. CDR3 DNA: TGTGCAAGTCGCTTAGTGGTTCTAAATTCACCCCTCCACTTT.

The gene calls are TRBV5-4 and TRBJ2-6; 9 nucleotides align to TRBD2. This CDR3 is built from 20 residues. V trimming: 1 base; J trimming: 0 bases; junction bases outside the gene matches: 11. Per the germline V gene, CDR1 is SGHNT and CDR2 is YYREEE (reference sequence). This CDR3 reads CASSLRRLAEPLSGANVLTF. CDR3 coding DNA: TGTGCCAGCAGCTTGCGCCGACTAGCGGAACCCCTCTCTGGGGCCAACGTCCTGACTTTC. Variable domain in full (rest from reference TRBV5-4 and TRBJ2-6): ETGVTQSPTHLIKTRGQQVTLRCSSQSGHNTVSWYQQALGQGPQFIFQYYREEENGRGNFPPRFSGLQFPNYSSELNVNALELDDSALYLCASSLRRLAEPLSGANVLTFGAGSRLTVL.

The rearrangement joins TRBV3-1 (or the pseudogene TRBV3-2) to TRBJ1-1; D unresolved. The germline gives CDR1 LGHDT, CDR2 YNNKEL (reference sequence). Trimming took off 4 bases at V and 7 bases at J, with 10 bases between the two ends. There are 12 residues in the CDR3. The CDR3 bases are TGTGCCAGCAGCCGGTTAGATAATGAAGCTTTCTTT. It specifies CASSRLDNEAFF.

This chain connects TRBV7-3 to TRBJ2-6; TRBD1 matches at 8 bases. This CDR3 spans 15 amino acids. V trimming: 5 bases; J trimming: 4 bases; junction bases outside the gene matches: 4. Germline V CDR1 and CDR2: SGHTA, FQGTGA. In DNA form, the CDR3 reads TGTGCCAGCAGCCCGACAGGGGCCGGGGCCAACGTCCTGACTTTC. Its protein product is CASSPTGAGANVLTF.

The rearrangement joins TRBV18 to TRBJ1-2, with a possible D match to TRBD1 (5 bases). The germline V gene has CDR1 KGHSH and CDR2 LQKENI. V was shortened by 6 bases and J by 12 bases, with 23 bases between the two germline ends. This CDR3 comprises 14 residues. The CDR3 DNA follows: TGTGCCAGCTCCTCAGAGGGACTGATGACTAAAGACACCTTC. This encodes CASSSEGLMTKDTF.

The chain is built from TRBV30 and TRBJ1-2, with TRBD1 matching 9 bases. With 2 bases clipped from V and 2 bases from J, the junction kept 3 bases outside the gene matches. The CDR3 contains 14 residues. CDR1 and CDR2 from the germline V gene are GTSNPN and SVGIG (reference sequence). The CDR3 nucleotides are TGTGCCTGGAGTTACAGGGGGCAGAACTATGGCTACACCTTC. Amino acid sequence: CAWSYRGQNYGYTF. Based on the CDR3 plus reference TRBV30 and TRBJ1-2, the full variable domain is SQTIHQWPATLVQPVGSPLSLECTVEGTSNPNLYWYRQAAGRGLQLLFYSVGIGQISSEVPQNLSASRPQDRQFILSSKKLLLSDSGFYLCAWSYRGQNYGYTFGSGTRLTVV.